This T cell receptor (beta chain) derives from a study of blood T cell repertoires in COVID-19. Data came from immunoSEQ multiplex PCR; TCRdb stores just in-frame clones and leaves some out. The sample carries some 190,000 clones, around 76% recorded once. Germline V lookup: CDR1 SEHNR, CDR2 FQNEAQ (reference sequence). The V and J ends lost 0 bases and 2 bases respectively, with 13 bases between them. This CDR3 is 16 amino acids long. What was sequenced was peripheral blood. This receptor was taken from a woman aged 60-75 years with COVID-19, enrolled during active disease. The chain employs TRBV7-9 and TRBJ1-1; TRBD1 might be the D (6 bases). CDR3 sequence: CASSLADSRGNTEAFF. The CDR3 bases are TGTGCCAGCAGCTTAGCGGACAGTCGGGGAAACACTGAAGCTTTCTTT. The full variable domain, completed using reference TRBV7-9 and TRBJ1-1, is DTGVSQNPRHKITKRGQNVTFRCDPISEHNRLYWYRQTLGQGPEFLTYFQNEAQLEKSRLLSDRFSAERPKGSFSTLEIQRTEQGDSAMYLCASSLADSRGNTEAFFGQGTRLTVV.